Shown below are 2 T cell receptor beta chains from a single sample sequenced in a study of T cells in Graves' hyperthyroidism and ophthalmopathy. Amplification of TCR beta CDR3 regions was performed using RNA transcripts as template. During a first-round RT-PCR of the TCR CDR3, the HTBI primer set was used. Each CDR3 protein gets one entry after TCRdb re-called the multiplex PCR reads with MiXCR. The sample yields about 400,000 distinct CDR3 sequences, more than 13% seen once. The sequencing input was blood. These receptors originate from a woman younger than 45 with Graves' hyperthyroidism.

The chain employs TRBV29-1 and TRBJ1-1; no clear D gene. This CDR3 is built from 14 residues. Germline V CDR1 and CDR2: SQVTM, ANQGSEA. Between the trimmed V and J ends, which lost 4 bases and 2 bases, there was a span of 14 bases. The CDR3 nucleotides are TGCAGCGTTGTCAAGGGCAGCTCCAACACTGAAGCTTTCTTT. Its translation is CSVVKGSSNTEAFF. Drawing the rest from reference TRBV29-1 and TRBJ1-1, the complete variable domain is SAVISQKPSRDICQRGTSLTIQCQVDSQVTMMFWYRQQPGQSLTLIATANQGSEATYESGFVIDKFPISRPNLTFSTLTVSNMSPEDSSIYLCSVVKGSSNTEAFFGQGTRLTVV.

This clonotype occurred a few times. This chain connects TRBV5-1 to TRBJ2-5; D tentatively fits TRBD1 or TRBD2 (5 bases each). This CDR3 has 12 amino acids. The germline V and J ends were trimmed by 2 bases and 5 bases, with 7 bases remaining between them. Germline values: CDR1 SGHRS, CDR2 YFSETQ. The CDR3 DNA reads TGCGCCAGCAGCTTTTGGGGGGAGACCCAGTACTTC. Protein sequence: CASSFWGETQYF.